This record concerns one T cell receptor beta chain sequence. Its antigen remains unidentified. The CDR3 totals 14 residues. CDR1 and CDR2 from the germline V gene are LGHNA and YNFKEQ. J was trimmed by 7 bases and V by 2 bases; bases with no gene match: 5. Profiling relied on immunoSEQ multiplex PCR, and the TCRdb table lists in-frame clones only, not all of them. Found here are some 85,000 clones, about 96% of them singletons; the top ten hold about 1.3%. These data come from a study of cytomegalovirus exposure and HLA in healthy donors. Study-level points and caveats: The study listed under 200 cytomegalovirus-associated TCR beta chains.

The sequence came from a woman between 18 and 30 years old in good health and CMV-seronegative. This chain joins TRBV4-2 and TRBJ1-2, with 9 bases matching TRBD1. The sequenced sample was PBMCs. CDR3 loop: CASSQLSDRGGYTF. DNA of the CDR3: TGTGCCAGCAGCCAATTATCGGACAGGGGTGGCTACACCTTC.